These T cell receptor beta chains were read from a single sample in a study of shared clonotypes between healthy human individuals. The repertoire was sequenced with immunoSEQ multiplex PCR; TCRdb's copy has only in-frame clones and lacks some. The table has 1.5 million to 2.5 million clones, just under 95% seen once. The sequenced sample consisted of naive CD8+ T cells sorted from blood. The receptors were sampled from a man between 18 and 29 years old in good health. CDR3s include the opening cysteine and the closing phenylalanine or tryptophan. Each record gives: J gene, V gene, CDR3 protein.

j_gene: TRBJ2-7
v_gene: TRBV6-5
CDR3aa: CASSYGLAGFEQYF

j_gene: TRBJ2-5
v_gene: TRBV9
CDR3aa: CASSAGDFFQETQYF

j_gene: TRBJ2-5
v_gene: TRBV7-8
CDR3aa: CASSPKATGSETQYF

j_gene: TRBJ2-7
v_gene: TRBV28
CDR3aa: CASSLEKGTGHEQYF

j_gene: TRBJ1-1
v_gene: TRBV28
CDR3aa: CASTPEGDTEAFF

j_gene: TRBJ2-1
v_gene: TRBV27
CDR3aa: CASNSLNYNEQFF

j_gene: TRBJ1-2
v_gene: TRBV5-5
CDR3aa: CASSSRQGAGGYTF

j_gene: TRBJ2-1
v_gene: TRBV5-5
CDR3aa: CASSLPEGLTYNEQFF

j_gene: TRBJ2-3
v_gene: TRBV10-1
CDR3aa: CASSDAWGPDTQYF

j_gene: TRBJ2-7
v_gene: TRBV6-1
CDR3aa: CASSERWGLISYEQYF